The next 16 T cell receptor beta chains were all read from a single sample in a study of T cells in Graves' hyperthyroidism and ophthalmopathy. Amplification of TCR beta CDR3 regions was performed using RNA transcripts as template. TCR CDR3 underwent first-round RT-PCR with the HTBI primer set. Each CDR3 protein is one row after TCRdb ran MiXCR on the multiplex PCR reads. This sample yields approximately 330,000 distinct CDR3 sequences, of which 12% to 15% are seen a single time; 30% to 40% belongs to the top ten. Sequencing was carried out using blood. Receptor source: a woman between 35 and 50 years old with Graves' ophthalmopathy.

The table lists this clonotype with many counts. The CDR3 is CASSFWDPQVDTQYF. For the CDR3, the DNA is TGTGCCAGCAGTTTCTGGGACCCTCAGGTGGATACGCAGTATTTT. The chain joins TRBV12-3 or TRBV12-4 to TRBJ2-3; D might be TRBD1 or TRBD2, each matching 5 bases. V was cut by 3 bases and J by 6 bases, with 16 bases left in between. The CDR3 has 15 amino acids.

At least ten counts were recorded for this clonotype. V is TRBV24-1 and J is TRBJ2-1; 9 bases are a match to TRBD2. Germline V gene data show CDR1 as KGHDR and CDR2 as SFDVKD. The CDR3 extends over 17 amino acids. V lost 4 bases, J lost 2 bases, and 8 bases stayed unmatched. The CDR3, as DNA: TGTGCCACCAGTGACGGGGGAGCGGGGGGAACCTACAATGAGCAGTTCTTC. This codes for CATSDGGAGGTYNEQFF.

Worth noting for this clonotype: A read error may be the cause here, since a much bigger clone is one base away. V usage is TRBV12-3 or TRBV12-4 and J usage is TRBJ2-2; D is undetermined. The CDR3 totals 12 residues. The V end was cut by 3 bases, the J end by 6 bases, with 5 bases between. Written as DNA, the CDR3 is TGTGCCAGCAGTTTGCCCGCCGGGGAGCTGTTTTTT. The encoded protein is CASSLPAGELFF.

The DNA for the CDR3 is TGTGCCAGCAGTGAACTTACCTCCTACGAGCAGTACTTC. Protein product: CASSELTSYEQYF. This chain connects TRBV2 to TRBJ2-7, with no clear D. The length of the CDR3 is 13 residues. From germline, CDR1 is SNHLY and CDR2 FYNNEI. V dropped 2 bases and J dropped 0 bases, with 5 bases sitting between them.

This clonotype was observed at least ten times. V gene TRBV6-1 combines with J gene TRBJ1-2; the D is unclear. CDR3 size: 14 residues. Germline CDR1 and CDR2: MNHNS and SASEGT. Trimming pared 2 bases from V and 2 bases from J, leaving 9 bases between. The DNA for the CDR3 is TGTGCCAGCAGTGAATATGGACCAAACTATGGCTACACCTTC. Translating gives CASSEYGPNYGYTF.

This clonotype was recorded many times. This rearrangement joins TRBV7-2 to TRBJ2-5; 7 bases agree with TRBD2. With V trimmed by 0 bases and J by 5 bases, 9 bases remained unmatched. The length of the CDR3 is 16 residues. The germline gives CDR1 SGHTA, CDR2 FQGNSA. Here the CDR3 DNA reads TGTGCCAGCAGCTTAGCGATCCTAGCGGCTGGGGAGACCCAGTACTTC. This encodes CASSLAILAAGETQYF.

The table lists this clonotype with many counts. The rearrangement links TRBV2 to TRBJ2-3, with 15 bases matching TRBD2. V gave up 6 bases and J gave up 4 bases; unmatched junction bases: 5. Germline-derived CDR1 and CDR2 are SNHLY and FYNNEI. The CDR3 is 16 residues long. The CDR3 bases are TGTGCCAGCAGGAGGACTAGCGGGGGGGCTTCAGATACGCAGTATTTT. Translating gives CASRRTSGGASDTQYF.

The chain carries TRBV6-1 and TRBJ2-3, with 7 bases identical to TRBD1. CDR1 MNHNS and CDR2 SASEGT come from the germline V gene. Unmatched junction bases numbered 6, after V lost 6 bases and J lost 3 bases. This CDR3 comprises 14 residues. CDR3 in amino acids: CASRYRGNTDTQYF. Here the CDR3 DNA reads TGTGCCAGCAGGTACAGGGGTAATACAGATACGCAGTATTTT.

In this sample, this clonotype turned up many times. The rearrangement uses TRBV11-2 and TRBJ2-7, with D uncertain. Germline values: CDR1 SGHAT, CDR2 FQNNGV. V lost 0 bases and J 9 bases, leaving 12 bases between the germline ends. This CDR3 contains 13 residues. CDR3 DNA sequence: TGTGCCAGCAGCTTAGAGGGTCCCTCGGGGCAGTACTTC. This encodes CASSLEGPSGQYF.

This clonotype was observed a handful of times. A clone one base away is much larger, so this may be a read error. The chain combines TRBV12-3 or TRBV12-4 with TRBJ1-1; D is unclear. CDR3 length equals 14 residues. CDR3 nucleotides: TGTGTCAGCAGACCCGACTTTGTGGACACTGAAGCTTTCTTT. This gives the protein CVSRPDFVDTEAFF.

This clonotype was seen more than once but under ten times. This rearrangement joins TRBV29-1 to TRBJ2-1; 9 positions match TRBD2. CDR3 size: 14 residues. Trimming cost V 3 bases and J 4 bases; bases outside gene matches: 4. The germline V gene has CDR1 SQVTM and CDR2 ANQGSEA. CDR3 nucleotide sequence: TGCAGCGTTGACTTAGCGGGGGTATACAATGAGCAGTTCTTC. This sequence encodes CSVDLAGVYNEQFF.

The chain employs TRBV2 and TRBJ2-3; 9 bases are shared with TRBD1. CDR3 length: 15 amino acids. CDR1 is SNHLY, CDR2 FYNNEI, per germline. The V and J ends lost 5 bases and 4 bases, in that order; junction bases with no gene match: 7. DNA of the CDR3: TGTGCCAGCAGTAGAAGGGGACAGGGAGCAGATACGCAGTATTTT. Residues: CASSRRGQGADTQYF.

The chain has TRBV5-1 and TRBJ2-7; D is possibly TRBD1 (6 bases). The V end lost 0 bases, the J end lost 5 bases, and 15 bases lay between the germline ends. In germline, CDR1 is SGHRS, CDR2 YFSETQ. The CDR3 extends over 15 amino acids. CDR3 nucleotides: TGCGCCAGCAGCTTGGGCAGGGGTACGTGGGACGAGCAGTACTTC. Its translation is CASSLGRGTWDEQYF.

This clonotype was recorded many times. The chain is built from TRBV28 and TRBJ1-3; D gene ambiguous. The CDR3 runs 14 residues. V was pared by 6 bases and J by 0 bases, with 9 bases between. Germline V gives CDR1 MDHEN, CDR2 SYDVKM. CDR3 sequence (DNA): TGTGCCAGCAGCCCAGCAGGCTCTGGAAACACCATATATTTT. Translated, it gives CASSPAGSGNTIYF.

DNA of the CDR3: TGTGCCAGCAGCTACAGGGGTTACAACACTGAAGCTTTCTTT. It is translated as CASSYRGYNTEAFF. This chain connects TRBV14 to TRBJ1-1; 7 bases are shared with TRBD1. V gave up 5 bases and J gave up 2 bases; unmatched junction bases: 5. The germline CDR1 and CDR2 sequences are SGHDN and FVKESK. CDR3 size: 14 residues.

The V and J genes are TRBV20-1 and TRBJ2-2; TRBD2 aligns across 14 bases. Trimming at V came to 6 bases and at J to 3 bases, leaving 3 bases not matched to a gene. CDR1 is DFQATT and CDR2 is SNEGSKA in the germline V gene (reference sequence). This CDR3 spans 15 amino acids. CDR3 loop: CSATTSGRDTGELFF. The CDR3 DNA reads TGCAGTGCCACGACTAGCGGGAGGGACACCGGGGAGCTGTTTTTT.